This note documents a single T cell receptor beta chain sequence. Its antigen is currently unknown. This entry comes from a study of CD4 T cells in relation to SARS-CoV-2 and coronaviruses. The unexposed donors gave CD4+ T cells in 2011-2018, prior to COVID-19. General study results and limits: The assay detects memory recall responses, not culture-primed primary responses.

Generated by immunoSEQ multiplex PCR, the TCRdb table keeps only in-frame clones and is missing some. The profile shows about 65,000 clones, 85% to 90% of them singletons. Germline values: CDR1 MNHNS, CDR2 SASEGT. The V gene end was trimmed by 2 bases and the J gene end by 0 bases; junction bases not matched to a gene: 5. The CDR3 runs to 16 residues. V usage is TRBV6-1 and J usage is TRBJ2-5, with 8 bases aligning to TRBD1. Sequencing was carried out using memory CD4+ T cells from PBMCs. The TCR was taken from a human donor in good health. CDR3 sequence: CASSERDRTYQETQYF. The CDR3 DNA reads TGTGCCAGCAGTGAAAGGGACAGGACCTACCAAGAGACCCAGTACTTC.